At least ten counts were recorded for the clone carrying this TCR beta chain. Its antigen is not identified. The CDR3 contains 13 residues. V dropped 3 bases and J dropped 0 bases, with 7 bases sitting between them. Germline V gene sequence: CDR1 SGHTS, CDR2 YDEGEE. Amplified TCR beta CDR3 regions derived from RNA transcripts. An initial round of RT-PCR targeting the TCR CDR3 relied on the HTBI primer set. TCRdb re-called the multiplex PCR reads through MiXCR, storing one row per CDR3 protein. The sample holds approximately 48,000 distinct CDR3 sequences, about 52% seen once. These data belong to a study of T cells in Graves' hyperthyroidism and ophthalmopathy. Broader study findings: A 13 V-J model separated ophthalmopathy from stable hyperthyroidism.

The chain employs TRBV5-8 and TRBJ2-7; D not resolved. The clonotype comes from a woman aged 45 to 65 with Graves' hyperthyroidism. Sequencing input: peripheral blood or thyroid tissue (not recorded which). CDR3 sequence (DNA): TGTGCCAGCAGCTCTACTACCTCCTACGAGCAGTACTTC. Encoded protein: CASSSTTSYEQYF.